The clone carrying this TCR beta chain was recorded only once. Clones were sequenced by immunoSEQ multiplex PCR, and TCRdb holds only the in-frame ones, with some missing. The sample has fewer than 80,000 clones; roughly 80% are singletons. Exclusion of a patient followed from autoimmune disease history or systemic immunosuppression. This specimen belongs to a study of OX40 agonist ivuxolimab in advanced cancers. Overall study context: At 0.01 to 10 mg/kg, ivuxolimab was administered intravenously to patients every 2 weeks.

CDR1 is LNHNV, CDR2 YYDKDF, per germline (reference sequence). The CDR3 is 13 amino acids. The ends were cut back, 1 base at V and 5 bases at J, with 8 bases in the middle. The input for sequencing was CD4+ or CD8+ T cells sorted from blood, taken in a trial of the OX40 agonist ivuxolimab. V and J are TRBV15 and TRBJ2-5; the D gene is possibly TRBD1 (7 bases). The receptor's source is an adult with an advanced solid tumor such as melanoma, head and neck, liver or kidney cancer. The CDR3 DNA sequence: TGTGCCACCAGCAGAGCAGGGGGGGAGACCCAGTACTTC. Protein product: CATSRAGGETQYF. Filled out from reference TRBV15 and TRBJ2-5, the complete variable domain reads DAMVIQNPRYQVTQFGKPVTLSCSQTLNHNVMYWYQQKSSQAPKLLFHYYDKDFNNEADTPDNFQSRRPNTSFCFLDIRSPGLGDTAMYLCATSRAGGETQYFGPGTRLLVL.